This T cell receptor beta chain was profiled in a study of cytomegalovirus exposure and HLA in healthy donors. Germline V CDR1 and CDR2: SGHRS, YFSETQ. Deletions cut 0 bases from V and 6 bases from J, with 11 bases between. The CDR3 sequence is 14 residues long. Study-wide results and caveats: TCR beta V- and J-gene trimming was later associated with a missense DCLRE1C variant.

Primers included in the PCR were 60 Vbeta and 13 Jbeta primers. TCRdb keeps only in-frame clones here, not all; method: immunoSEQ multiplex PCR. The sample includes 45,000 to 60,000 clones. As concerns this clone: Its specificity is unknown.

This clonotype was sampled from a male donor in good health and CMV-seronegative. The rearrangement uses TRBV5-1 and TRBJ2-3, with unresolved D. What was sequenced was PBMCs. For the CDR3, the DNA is TGCGCCAGCAGCTTGGGACTCCCGGCGGATACGCAGTATTTT. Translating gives CASSLGLPADTQYF.